The source of this T cell receptor (beta chain) is a study of T cell changes during pregnancy in multiple sclerosis. Here immunoSEQ multiplex PCR was the method, and the copy in TCRdb shows in-frame clones only, minus some. The repertoire holds roughly 90,000 clones, with about 93% as singletons. Trimming took off 4 bases at V and 6 bases at J, with 22 bases between the two ends. The CDR3 consists of 17 residues. Germline V gene sequence: CDR1 MNHNS, CDR2 SASEGT. The sequencing here drew on peripheral blood, taken in the first trimester of pregnancy. The chain employs TRBV6-1 and TRBJ1-5; D gene ambiguous. This TCR was recovered from a female donor with multiple sclerosis, enrolled in a pregnancy study. In DNA, the CDR3 is TGTGCCAGCAGTGCGGGTCCCGGAATGTATAGTAGTCAGCCCCAGCATTTT. Translated: CASSAGPGMYSSQPQHF.